These 4 T cell receptor beta chains share one sample of origin, sequenced in a study of beta chain features in type 1 diabetes. Sequencing targeted expressed TCRB transcripts, as all isolated RNA had been reverse transcribed. The repertoire was sequenced with immunoSEQ multiplex PCR; TCRdb's copy has only in-frame clones and lacks some. The repertoire holds some 160,000 clones, approximately 9% seen once, with over 0.45% in the top ten. Study-wide points: Moderate but significant shortening of TCRB CDR3s was recorded in all four CD4+ subsets from Type 1 diabetes patients.

Antigen specificity for these receptors is unknown. The sample comprised central memory CD4+ T cells from blood. These receptor sequences come from a young woman with type 1 diabetes.

This clone was seen many times. The chain carries TRBV23-1 and TRBJ1-2, with D uncertain. TRBV23-1 is filed as an ORF, its function uncertain. The CDR3 sequence is 13 residues long. V lost 0 bases to trimming and J lost 7 bases, with 9 bases between them. CDR3 protein: CASSQSACSGYTF. As DNA, the CDR3 is TGCGCCAGCAGTCAATCGGCCTGCAGTGGCTACACCTTC.

This clone was observed a handful of times. The junction departs from the called germline gene at one end, perhaps through a read error. The chain joins TRBV7-2 to TRBJ2-7, with 7 positions matching TRBD2. The CDR3 consists of 13 residues. Germline values: CDR1 SGHTA, CDR2 FQGNSA. The CDR3 coding sequence is TGTGCCAGCAGCTTAGCGTTTGGCGGGAGTCAAGTTTTC. Protein sequence: CASSLAFGGSQVF.

The chain employs TRBV5-1 and TRBJ2-5; TRBD2 might be the D (5 bases). The DNA end is a closer match to TRBJ2-7, so the J assignment may be wrong. Per germline, CDR1 SGHRS and CDR2 YFSETQ. CDR3 length: 15 residues. The CDR3 spells CASIPGEGTLDEQYF. The CDR3 nucleotides are TGCGCCAGCATCCCCGGTGAGGGAACGTTGGACGAGCAGTACTTC.

This clone was seen repeatedly, ten times or more. The chain carries TRBV7-9 and TRBJ1-2; a weak D match, TRBD1 (5 bases). Germline V gene data show CDR1 as SEHNR and CDR2 as FQNEAQ (reference sequence). The CDR3 totals 12 residues. The V end was cut by 4 bases, the J end by 4 bases, with 7 bases between. CDR3 protein: CASSYDSYGYTF. CDR3 coding DNA: TGTGCCAGCAGCTACGACAGCTATGGCTACACCTTC.